A single sample is the source of the 5 T cell receptor beta chains below, sequenced in a study of vaccination and CD4 T cells after COVID-19 (dated by TCRdb to between 2021 and 2024). This sample's treatment or condition label indicates: approximately nine-day PBMC culture with coronavirus spike peptide pools or control peptides (ViraFEST assay). The receptor library was made with PCR. Sequencing was carried out with an Illumina iSeq 100. DNA from cultured CD4+ T cells underwent TCR sequencing with the Oncomine TCR Beta short-read assay at the Johns Hopkins FTIC core. The public reads were reprocessed in TCRdb via fastp at Q25 and MiXCR, keeping in-frame beta chains. All rows with the same CDR3 protein become a single entry with the most common DNA and genes. The sample table holds some 10,000 distinct CDR3 sequences, of which 60% were seen once. Jointly, the top ten make up 15% of the sample. Their cognate antigens are unknown.

The sample consisted of cultured CD4+ T cells from blood, taken after SARS-CoV-2 vaccination. These receptor sequences come from a human donor with COVID-19.

This sequence joins TRBV19 and TRBJ2-3; a weak D match, TRBD2 (5 bases). This CDR3 region has 14 residues. Germline loops: CDR1 LNHDA, CDR2 SQIVND (reference sequence). Trimming stripped 5 bases from V and 8 bases from J, with 17 bases between. This CDR3 is CASSPGRDRGTQYF. Here the CDR3 DNA reads TGTGCCAGTAGTCCCGGACGGGATCGGGGTACGCAGTATTTT.

This clonotype was seen only a few times. The J gene is TRBJ2-5, the V gene TRBV7-8; D unresolved. Per the germline V gene, CDR1 is SGHVS and CDR2 is FQNEAQ. Trimming cost V 0 bases and J 4 bases, with 9 bases left between them. CDR3 length: 14 residues. The chain's CDR3 is CASSLAGPRETQYF. In nucleotides, the CDR3 is TGTGCCAGCAGCTTAGCCGGACCAAGAGAGACCCAGTACTTC.

The J gene is TRBJ1-1, the V gene TRBV20-1; D might be TRBD1 (6 bases). The CDR3 has 12 residues. V gave up 7 bases and J gave up 4 bases, with 13 bases separating them. Germline values: CDR1 DFQATT, CDR2 SNEGSKA (reference sequence). The CDR3, as DNA: TGCAGTGGGAACACAGGGCCCACTGAAGCTTTCTTT. This translates into CSGNTGPTEAFF.

The V and J genes are TRBV25-1 and TRBJ1-1; D is unclear. Germline loops: CDR1 MGHDK, CDR2 SYGVNS. This CDR3 is 12 amino acids long. V shed 3 bases and J shed 4 bases, with 6 bases lying between them. The DNA for the CDR3 is TGTGCCAGCAGTGACTCGACCACTGAAGCTTTCTTT. Translating gives CASSDSTTEAFF. Based on the CDR3 plus reference TRBV25-1 and TRBJ1-1, the full variable domain is EADIYQTPRYLVIGTGKKITLECSQTMGHDKMYWYQQDPGMELHLIHYSYGVNSTEKGDLSSESTVSRIRTEHFPLTLESARPSHTSQYLCASSDSTTEAFFGQGTRLTVV.

The chain combines TRBV6-1 with TRBJ2-3, with 7 nucleotides matching TRBD2. There are 16 residues in the CDR3. V shed 6 bases and J 2 bases; nucleotides not matched to a gene: 11. The germline V gene encodes CDR1 MNHNS and CDR2 SASEGT. CDR3 coding DNA: TGTGCCAGCAGCGGGCGCGGAGCGGGGTCCACAGATACGCAGTATTTT. It codes for CASSGRGAGSTDTQYF.